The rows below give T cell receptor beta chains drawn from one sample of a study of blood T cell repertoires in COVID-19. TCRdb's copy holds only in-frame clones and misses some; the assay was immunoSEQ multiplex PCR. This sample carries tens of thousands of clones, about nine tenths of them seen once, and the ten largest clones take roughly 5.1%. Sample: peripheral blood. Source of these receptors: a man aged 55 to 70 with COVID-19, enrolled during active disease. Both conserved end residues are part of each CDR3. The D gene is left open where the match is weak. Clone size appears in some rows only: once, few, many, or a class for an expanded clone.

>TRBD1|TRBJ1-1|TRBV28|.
CASSFWDRGTEAFF
TGTGCCAGCAGTTTTTGGGACAGGGGCACTGAAGCTTTCTTT
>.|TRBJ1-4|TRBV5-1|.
CASSLGGLGEKLFF
TGCGCCAGCAGCTTGGGGGGGCTAGGTGAAAAACTGTTTTTT
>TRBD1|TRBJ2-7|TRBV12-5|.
CASGSRTGLSYEQYF
TGTGCTAGTGGTTCGCGGACAGGACTCTCCTACGAGCAGTACTTC
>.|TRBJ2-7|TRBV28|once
CASSRLYRSYEQYF
TGTGCCAGCAGTCGATTGTACAGATCCTACGAGCAGTACTTC
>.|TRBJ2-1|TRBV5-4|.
CASSFDRYNEQFF
TGTGCCAGCAGTTTCGACAGGTACAATGAGCAGTTCTTC
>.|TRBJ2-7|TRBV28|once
CASSPHPGQIYEQYF
TGTGCCAGCAGTCCACACCCGGGACAAATCTACGAGCAGTACTTC
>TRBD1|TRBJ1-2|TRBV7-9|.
CASSLERGGHGYTF
TGTGCCAGCAGCTTAGAGAGAGGGGGCCATGGCTACACCTTC
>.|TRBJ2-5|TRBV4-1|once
CASSQDLYQETQYF
TGCGCCAGCAGCCAAGATCTGTACCAAGAGACCCAGTACTTC
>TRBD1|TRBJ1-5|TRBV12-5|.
CASGLVQGLGNQPQHF
TGTGCTAGTGGTTTAGTACAGGGGCTCGGCAATCAGCCCCAGCATTTT
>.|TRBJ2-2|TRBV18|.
CASSVGREDTGELFF
TGTGCCAGCTCCGTCGGACGGGAAGACACCGGGGAGCTGTTTTTT
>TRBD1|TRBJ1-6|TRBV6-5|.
CASRRDSRAPLHF
TGTGCCAGCAGAAGGGACAGCCGCGCGCCCCTCCACTTT
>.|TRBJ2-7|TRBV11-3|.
CASSLRQRPGQYF
TGTGCCAGCAGTTTACGACAGAGACCGGGGCAGTACTTC
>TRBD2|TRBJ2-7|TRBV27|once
CASRKLAGGPHEQYF
TGTGCCAGCAGGAAACTAGCGGGAGGGCCCCACGAGCAGTACTTC
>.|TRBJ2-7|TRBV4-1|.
CASSQAVRGPSYEQYF
TGCGCCAGCAGCCAAGCCGTTCGCGGGCCTTCCTACGAGCAGTACTTC
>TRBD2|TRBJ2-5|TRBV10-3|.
CAISEGPGGETQYF
TGTGCCATCAGTGAGGGTCCGGGAGGCGAGACCCAGTACTTC
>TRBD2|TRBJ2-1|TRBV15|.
CATSRDPSTSGRESSYNEQFF
TGTGCCACCAGCAGAGATCCCTCCACTAGCGGGAGGGAAAGCTCCTACAATGAGCAGTTCTTC
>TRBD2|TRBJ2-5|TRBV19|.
CASRGTGGAETQYF
TGTGCCAGTAGAGGGACGGGAGGGGCAGAGACCCAGTACTTC
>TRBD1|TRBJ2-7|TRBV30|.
CAWTRASGTGGYEQYF
TGTGCCTGGACGCGGGCCAGCGGGACAGGGGGCTACGAGCAGTACTTC